Each of the 9 T cell receptor beta chains below was sequenced from the same sample in a study of graft-versus-host responses after intestinal transplantation. Using immunoSEQ multiplex PCR, the repertoire was profiled, and TCRdb retains in-frame clones only, with some absent. Of about 98,000 clones detected, roughly 82% appear once; the ten largest clones hold 1.4% to 1.5%. Sequencing used PBMCs, obtained 255 days after intestinal transplant. The receptors come from a human patient who received an intestinal transplant, so some T cells may come from the graft donor.

The rearrangement links TRBV18 to TRBJ1-4; D unclear. CDR1 and CDR2 (germline): KGHSH, LQKENI. V lost 2 bases and J lost 5, with 12 bases in between. CDR3 size: 15 residues. CDR3 bases: TGTGCCAGCTCACCATTGGGCAGTCAAAATGAAAAACTGTTTTTT. Translated, it gives CASSPLGSQNEKLFF.

CDR3 nucleotide sequence: TGTGCCACCAGCAGCGAACAGGGGGCCACCTACGAGCAGTACTTC. Translated: CATSSEQGATYEQYF. The J gene is TRBJ2-7, the V gene TRBV15, with 9 bases fitting TRBD1. Germline-derived CDR1 and CDR2 are LNHNV and YYDKDF (reference sequence). Losses at the gene ends were 3 bases for V and 2 bases for J; bases not matched to a gene: 5. The CDR3 totals 15 residues.

This clone was detected only once. V usage is TRBV10-1 and J usage is TRBJ2-1; maybe TRBD1 (6 bases). This CDR3 is 13 amino acids long. V gave up 1 base and J gave up 8 bases, with 9 bases separating them. The germline V gene encodes CDR1 WNHNN and CDR2 SYGVQD (reference sequence). DNA of the CDR3: TGCGCCAGCAGTGAGTTCAGGGGACATGAGCAGTTCTTC. This sequence encodes CASSEFRGHEQFF.

The gene calls are TRBV7-2 and TRBJ1-2; D not certain. Between the trimmed V and J ends, which lost 5 bases and 0 bases, there was a span of 13 bases. CDR3 length equals 15 residues. Germline lookup yields CDR1 SGHTA and CDR2 FQGNSA. CDR3 in DNA: TGTGCCAGCAGCCCCGTGTCCGCCACTAACTATGGCTACACCTTC. Residues: CASSPVSATNYGYTF.

The chain carries TRBV29-1 and TRBJ2-1; TRBD2 agrees at 12 bases. In germline, CDR1 is SQVTM, CDR2 ANQGSEA. V shed 1 base and J 2 bases; nucleotides not matched to a gene: 3. This CDR3 spans 16 amino acids. The CDR3 loop reads CSVEGRTSGAYNEQFF. For the CDR3, the DNA is TGCAGCGTTGAAGGTCGGACTAGCGGGGCCTACAATGAGCAGTTCTTC.

This sequence joins TRBV7-9 and TRBJ2-5; 8 bases agree with TRBD2. V shed 3 bases and J 4 bases; nucleotides not matched to a gene: 1. The CDR3 covers 13 residues. Germline V gene sequence: CDR1 SEHNR, CDR2 FQNEAQ (reference sequence). DNA for the CDR3: TGTGCCAGCAGCTTTGCGGGAGGAGAGACCCAGTACTTC. Translation: CASSFAGGETQYF.

V usage is TRBV27 and J usage is TRBJ2-7, with TRBD1 matching 7 bases. The CDR3 totals 14 residues. V dropped 4 bases and J dropped 7; count of bases not matched to a gene: 10. Germline V gene lookup returns CDR1 MNHEY and CDR2 SMNVEV (reference sequence). The CDR3 is CASSYPDRVGEQYV. The CDR3 region has the DNA TGTGCCAGCAGTTACCCAGACAGGGTGGGGGAGCAGTACGTC.

This chain connects TRBV18 to TRBJ1-5, with a tentative D call TRBD1 (5 bases). The CDR3 totals 16 residues. CDR1 and CDR2 (germline): KGHSH, LQKENI. V was cut by 4 bases and J by 4 bases, with 17 bases left in between. CDR3 sequence: CASSQGGGYPNQPQHF. CDR3 DNA sequence: TGTGCCAGCTCACAGGGCGGGGGTTACCCTAATCAGCCCCAGCATTTT.

The chain links TRBV6-5 to TRBJ1-3; D unresolved. V shed 2 bases and J shed 2 bases, with 13 bases lying between them. The CDR3 consists of 16 residues. Per the germline V gene, CDR1 is MNHEY and CDR2 is SVGAGI. The CDR3 loop is CASSYSKGAPGNTIYF. The CDR3 DNA is TGTGCCAGCAGTTACAGTAAGGGAGCCCCTGGAAACACCATATATTTT.